The sequence of this T cell receptor (beta chain) was determined in a study of technical replicates of blood from a few donors. Sequencing used immunoSEQ multiplex PCR; TCRdb keeps in-frame clones, though not all of them. The data show about 85,000 clones, around 94% seen once. Sample: T cells isolated from PBMCs. This receptor was taken from a human donor in good health.

The CDR3 DNA reads as TGTGCCAGCTCGCCTGGGGGCAGCAGGGGGTACACTGAAGCTTTCTTT. Translated, it gives CASSPGGSRGYTEAFF. This chain connects TRBV18 to TRBJ1-1; TRBD1 matches at 7 bases. The CDR3 is 16 amino acids. V lost 6 bases to trimming and J lost 3 bases; unmatched junction nucleotides: 13. Germline assignment: CDR1 KGHSH and CDR2 LQKENI.